The sequence of this TCR beta chain was determined in a study of T-cell reconstitution after alpha-beta-depleted transplantation in children. TCRbeta library preparation incorporated unique molecular identifiers. TCRdb re-called the PCR reads with MiXCR, one entry per CDR3 protein. The sample contains around 960,000 distinct CDR3 sequences, around 30% of which appear only once. Study-wide points: Expanded clones from the graft, numbering several hundred, reportedly supplied alpha-beta T cells about two months after transplant. For some patients, TCRbeta diversity was high at day 60 because of recipient T cells and thymic progenitors that survived. A year post-transplant, T-cell counts and diversity derived mostly from newly produced T cells.

Turning to this clonotype: Its antigen is undetermined.

This material consisted of PBMCs, mostly from graft donor cells, taken 360 days after TCRalphabeta/CD19-depleted stem cell transplant. This TCR was recovered from a boy in the first two years of life who had a stem cell transplant for SCID, so the T cells may come from the graft donor.

CDR3 amino acids: CASTPRADTQYF. In DNA form, the CDR3 reads TGTGCCAGCACCCCTCGCGCAGATACGCAGTATTTT. This chain joins TRBV5-5 and TRBJ2-3; D ambiguous. Trimming stripped 6 bases from V and 4 bases from J, with 9 bases between. Germline V CDR1 and CDR2: SGHKS, YYEKEE (reference sequence). The CDR3 loop spans 12 amino acids.